Listed here are 16 T cell receptor beta chains from one sample, sequenced in a study of beta chain features in type 1 diabetes (dated by TCRdb to about 2018). What the work shows at the level of the full study, not this receptor alone: Type 1 diabetes patients showed a moderate but significant shortening of TCRB CDR3 length in all four CD4+ subsets.

These receptors have no known antigen. Preparation of the library involved the immunoSEQ multiplex PCR assay. The entire isolated RNA was reverse transcribed using the High Capacity cDNA Reverse Transcription Kit, and thus expressed TCRB transcripts were sequenced. Held by TCRdb, this immuneACCESS table contains in-frame sequences only and omits some clones. Under half of the omission traces to an unresolved V gene where checked; the cause of the rest is unknown. The sample data list around 150,000 clones, and about 9% of these were observed just once. The top ten constitute roughly 0.72% of the sample. The source material was central memory CD4+ T cells from blood. These receptors originate from a woman aged 25-40 years with type 1 diabetes.

This chain uses TRBV6-6 with TRBJ1-5; D unresolved. The V end was cut by 0 bases, the J end by 0 bases, with 9 bases between. Germline values: CDR1 MNHNY, CDR2 SVGAGI (reference sequence). The CDR3 sequence is 16 residues long. The CDR3 loop reads CASSYSGESSNQPQHF. The CDR3 nucleotides read TGTGCCAGCAGTTACTCAGGAGAATCTAGCAATCAGCCCCAGCATTTT.

This clone was seen only a few times. The chain joins TRBV25-1 to TRBJ1-1; D is unresolved. CDR3 length: 13 amino acids. Germline assignment: CDR1 MGHDK and CDR2 SYGVNS. Trimming shortened V by 5 bases and J by 0 bases, and 7 bases separated the two germline ends. This CDR3 is CASSSLVNTEAFF. DNA of the CDR3: TGTGCCAGCAGTTCGCTAGTGAACACTGAAGCTTTCTTT.

V gene TRBV28 combines with J gene TRBJ2-7, with TRBD1 identical over 9 bases. CDR1 and CDR2 from the germline V gene are MDHEN and SYDVKM. V shed 8 bases, J shed 3 bases, and the junction held 8 bases outside the gene matches. The CDR3 covers 14 residues. CDR3 bases: TGTGCCAGCTCGAGACAGGGGGGTAGCTACGAGCAGTACTTC. Its translation is CASSRQGGSYEQYF.

This clone has only a few counts. The V call is TRBV2, the J call TRBJ1-3; TRBD1 agrees at 12 bases. The CDR3 spans 18 residues. Germline CDR1 reads SNHLY; CDR2 reads FYNNEI. With V trimmed by 5 bases and J by 1 base, 9 bases remained unmatched. CDR3 nucleotide sequence: TGTGCCAGCAGTTCGCACCCGGGACAGGGGGCTTCTGGAAACACCATATATTTT. Protein sequence: CASSSHPGQGASGNTIYF.

This chain joins TRBV5-4 and TRBJ2-2, with TRBD2 matching over 12 bases. Trimming took 0 bases from V and 7 from J; bases not matched to a gene: 4. The length of the CDR3 is 16 residues. The germline V gene encodes CDR1 SGHNT and CDR2 YYREEE (reference sequence). The CDR3 sequence: CASSLATSGSGGELFF. CDR3 coding DNA: TGTGCCAGCAGCTTGGCGACTAGCGGGAGTGGCGGGGAGCTGTTTTTT.

This clone was found a few times. V and J are TRBV7-2 and TRBJ2-7; a possible D gene is TRBD2 (6 bases). V lost 2 bases to trimming and J lost 1 base, with 12 bases between them. CDR3 size: 15 residues. The germline gives CDR1 SGHTA, CDR2 FQGNSA. CDR3 bases: TGTGCCAGCAGCTTATTTACGGGAGCTTCCTACGAGCAGTACTTC. Its protein is CASSLFTGASYEQYF.

This chain links TRBV19 with TRBJ2-7; 8 bases are a match to TRBD1. The CDR3 is 17 residues long. Unmatched junction bases numbered 14, after V lost 3 bases and J lost 4 bases. Germline V gives CDR1 LNHDA, CDR2 SQIVND (reference sequence). The CDR3 spells CASSIKQGGQGAYEQYF. The CDR3 DNA reads as TGTGCCAGTAGTATCAAACAGGGGGGCCAGGGGGCGTACGAGCAGTACTTC. Supplemented by reference TRBV19 and TRBJ2-7, the full variable domain reads DGGITQSPKYLFRKEGQNVTLSCEQNLNHDAMYWYRQDPGQGLRLIYYSQIVNDFQKGDIAEGYSVSREKKESFPLTVTSAQKNPTAFYLCASSIKQGGQGAYEQYFGPGTRLTVT.

This chain uses TRBV10-3 with TRBJ2-5; 9 nucleotides align to TRBD1. Germline trimming cut 1 base from V and 1 base from J; bases unmatched to any gene: 7. Germline CDR1 and CDR2: ENHRY and SYGVKD. The CDR3 covers 17 residues. CDR3 in DNA: TGTGCCATCAGTGAGTTGGGGACAGGGCCAACCCAAGAGACCCAGTACTTC. As protein: CAISELGTGPTQETQYF.

J is TRBJ1-5 and V is TRBV27; D is perhaps TRBD1 (5 bases). This CDR3 has 13 residues. Germline CDR1 MNHEY, CDR2 SMNVEV (reference sequence). Trimming took 4 bases from V and 6 from J, leaving 10 bases between them. The CDR3 spells CASSSLGGQPQHF. CDR3 DNA: TGTGCCAGCAGTTCCCTGGGGGGTCAGCCCCAGCATTTT.

The chain employs TRBV29-1 and TRBJ1-1, with D perhaps TRBD1 (6 bases). CDR1 is SQVTM and CDR2 is ANQGSEA in the germline V gene. The CDR3 covers 13 residues. Deletions cut 4 bases from V and 1 base from J, with 10 bases between. The CDR3 sequence is CSVAPGANTEAFF. In DNA, the CDR3 is TGCAGCGTTGCACCAGGGGCGAACACTGAAGCTTTCTTT.

The sample holds a few counts of this clone. V gene TRBV19 combines with J gene TRBJ1-2; 7 nucleotides align to TRBD1. Looked up from germline, CDR1 is LNHDA and CDR2 is SQIVND (reference sequence). The CDR3 is made up of 12 amino acids. The V segment lost 8 bases and the J segment 6 bases; nucleotides outside the gene matches: 6. The chain's CDR3 is CASVQGSDGYTF. The CDR3 DNA follows: TGTGCCAGTGTACAGGGGTCCGATGGCTACACCTTC.

The chain has TRBV11-3 and TRBJ2-5; 8 positions agree with TRBD1. The germline V gene has CDR1 SGHNT and CDR2 YENEEA. The CDR3 extends over 15 amino acids. Trimming took 2 bases from V and 5 from J; bases not matched to a gene: 7. Written as DNA, the CDR3 is TGTGCCAGCAGCTTATCGGCAGGGGGCCGGGAGACCCAGTACTTC. Amino acid sequence: CASSLSAGGRETQYF.

V is TRBV29-1 and J is TRBJ1-2; no clear D gene. The CDR3 spans 11 residues. V dropped 6 bases and J dropped 3 bases, with 8 bases sitting between them. Per germline, CDR1 SQVTM and CDR2 ANQGSEA. CDR3 DNA: TGCAGCGTCGCGGAGCACTATGGCTACACCTTC. This sequence encodes CSVAEHYGYTF.

The CDR3 reads CATWDYSSTDTQYF. CDR3 coding DNA: TGTGCCACCTGGGACTATAGTAGCACAGATACGCAGTATTTT. The chain uses TRBV10-3 and TRBJ2-3, with 7 bases identical to TRBD2. Germline V gene sequence: CDR1 ENHRY, CDR2 SYGVKD. J was trimmed by 0 bases and V by 10 bases; bases with no gene match: 7. This CDR3 region has 14 residues.

The chain recombines TRBV30 with TRBJ1-2; D uncertain. V was shortened by 0 bases and J by 4 bases, with 15 bases between the two germline ends. Germline CDR1 GTSNPN, CDR2 SVGIG (reference sequence). CDR3 length: 15 residues. The CDR3 protein is CAWSVVELGSYGYTF. The DNA for the CDR3 is TGTGCCTGGAGTGTAGTCGAATTGGGCAGCTATGGCTACACCTTC.

The genes are TRBV5-4 and TRBJ1-3; no clear D. Deletions cut 1 base from V and 0 bases from J, with 8 bases between. The CDR3 is 15 amino acids. Germline CDR1 SGHNT, CDR2 YYREEE (reference sequence). CDR3 sequence (DNA): TGTGCCAGCAGCTTGAACGGTCCCTCTGGAAACACCATATATTTT. Encoded protein: CASSLNGPSGNTIYF.